Detailed here is one T cell receptor beta chain. Its antigen is still unknown. These data belong to a study of a mutant IDH1 vaccine in newly diagnosed glioma. The time point is: week 47, end of study. Doses comprised 300 ug of mutant IDH1 20-mer peptide each, plus topical imiquimod. The assay was immunoSEQ multiplex PCR, and TCRdb's table has in-frame clones only and misses some. In the table there are some 62,000 clones, over 80% of which are singletons. Per germline, CDR1 MDHEN and CDR2 SYDVKM. Trimming removed 2 bases from V and 1 base from J; junction bases left unmatched: 1. The CDR3 is 14 amino acids.

J is TRBJ1-1 and V is TRBV28, with 7 bases that match TRBD1. This TCR came from a man under 40 with glioma. Sequenced material: PBMCs, taken from a glioma patient whose treatment included an IDH1 peptide vaccine. The CDR3 reads CASSLDRANTEAFF. CDR3 DNA sequence: TGTGCCAGCAGTTTAGACAGGGCGAACACTGAAGCTTTCTTT.